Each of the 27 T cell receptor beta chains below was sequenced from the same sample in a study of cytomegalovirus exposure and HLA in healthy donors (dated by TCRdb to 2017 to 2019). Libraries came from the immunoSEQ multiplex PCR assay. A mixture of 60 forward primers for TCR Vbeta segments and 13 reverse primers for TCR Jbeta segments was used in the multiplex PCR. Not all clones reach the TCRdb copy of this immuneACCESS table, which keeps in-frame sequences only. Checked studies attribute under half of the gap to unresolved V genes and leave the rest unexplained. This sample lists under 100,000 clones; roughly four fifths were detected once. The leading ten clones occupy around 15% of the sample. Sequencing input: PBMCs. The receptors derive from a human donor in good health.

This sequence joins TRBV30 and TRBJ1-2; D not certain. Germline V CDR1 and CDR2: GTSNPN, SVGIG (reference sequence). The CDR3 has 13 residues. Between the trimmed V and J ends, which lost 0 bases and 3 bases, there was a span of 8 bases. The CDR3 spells CAWSVNYHYGYTF. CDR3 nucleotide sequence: TGTGCCTGGAGTGTGAACTACCACTATGGCTACACCTTC.

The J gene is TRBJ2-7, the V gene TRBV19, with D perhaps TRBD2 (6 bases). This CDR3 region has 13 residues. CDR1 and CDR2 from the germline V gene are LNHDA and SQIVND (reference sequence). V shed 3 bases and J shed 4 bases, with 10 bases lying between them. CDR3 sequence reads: CASSITGVYEQYF. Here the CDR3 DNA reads TGTGCCAGTAGTATTACGGGGGTATACGAGCAGTACTTC. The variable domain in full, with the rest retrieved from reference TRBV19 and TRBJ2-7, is DGGITQSPKYLFRKEGQNVTLSCEQNLNHDAMYWYRQDPGQGLRLIYYSQIVNDFQKGDIAEGYSVSREKKESFPLTVTSAQKNPTAFYLCASSITGVYEQYFGPGTRLTVT.

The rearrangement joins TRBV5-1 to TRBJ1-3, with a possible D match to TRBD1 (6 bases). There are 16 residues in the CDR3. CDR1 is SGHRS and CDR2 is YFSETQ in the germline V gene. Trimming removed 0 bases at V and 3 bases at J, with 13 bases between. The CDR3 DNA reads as TGCGCCAGCAGCTTGGACGCACAGGGAAGTGGAAACACCATATATTTT. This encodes CASSLDAQGSGNTIYF.

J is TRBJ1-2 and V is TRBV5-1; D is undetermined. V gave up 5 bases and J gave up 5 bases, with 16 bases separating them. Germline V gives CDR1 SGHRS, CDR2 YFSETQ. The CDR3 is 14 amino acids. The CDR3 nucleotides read TGCGCCAGCAGTCCCGATGGAGAGGTATATGGCTACACCTTC. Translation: CASSPDGEVYGYTF. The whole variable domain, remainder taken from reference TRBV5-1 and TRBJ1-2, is KAGVTQTPRYLIKTRGQQVTLSCSPISGHRSVSWYQQTPGQGLQFLFEYFSETQRNKGNFPGRFSGRQFSNSRSEMNVSTLELGDSALYLCASSPDGEVYGYTFGSGTRLTVV.

The CDR3 is CASSEWSGVEQFF. CDR3 nucleotide sequence: TGTGCCAGCAGTGAATGGTCGGGGGTTGAGCAGTTCTTC. The V gene is TRBV2, the J gene TRBJ2-1; possibly TRBD2 for D (6 bases). Trimming stripped 2 bases from V and 9 bases from J, with 11 bases between. The CDR3 spans 13 residues. CDR1 and CDR2 (germline): SNHLY, FYNNEI.

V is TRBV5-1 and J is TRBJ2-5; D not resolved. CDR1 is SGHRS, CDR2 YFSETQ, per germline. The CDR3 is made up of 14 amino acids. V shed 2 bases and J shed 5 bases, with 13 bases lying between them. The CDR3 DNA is TGCGCCAGCAGCTTACCGGCTAGTGACGAGACCCAGTACTTC. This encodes CASSLPASDETQYF.

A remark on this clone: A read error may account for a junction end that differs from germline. The CDR3 coding sequence is TGTGCCAGCAGCGTAGCTGTCGGGGGCGGGGGCTACCCCTTC. This sequence encodes CASSVAVGGGGYPF. The chain uses TRBV9 and TRBJ1-2; TRBD1 is a possible D gene (6 bases). From germline, CDR1 is SGDLS and CDR2 YYNGEE. The CDR3 is 14 residues long.

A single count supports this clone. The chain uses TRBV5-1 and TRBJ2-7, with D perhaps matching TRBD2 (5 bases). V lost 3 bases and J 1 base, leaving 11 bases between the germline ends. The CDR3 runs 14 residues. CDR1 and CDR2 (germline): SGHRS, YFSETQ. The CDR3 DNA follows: TGCGCCAGCAGCTCGATGACTACTTCCTACGAGCAGTACTTC. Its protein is CASSSMTTSYEQYF.

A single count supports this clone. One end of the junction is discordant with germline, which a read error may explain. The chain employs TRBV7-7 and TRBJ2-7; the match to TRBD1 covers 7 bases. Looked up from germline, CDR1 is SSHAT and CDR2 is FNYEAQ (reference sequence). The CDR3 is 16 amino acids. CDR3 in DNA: TGTGCTAGCAGCTTGCCGCCCCGGGACAGCTCCTACGAGCAGTACTTC. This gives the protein CASSLPPRDSSYEQYF.

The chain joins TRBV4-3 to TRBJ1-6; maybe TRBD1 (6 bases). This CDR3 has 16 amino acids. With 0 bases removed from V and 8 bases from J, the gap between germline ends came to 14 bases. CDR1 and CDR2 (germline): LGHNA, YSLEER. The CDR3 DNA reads TGCGCCAGCAGCCAAGATTTGGGGGCATCCTATTCACCCCTCCACTTT. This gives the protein CASSQDLGASYSPLHF.

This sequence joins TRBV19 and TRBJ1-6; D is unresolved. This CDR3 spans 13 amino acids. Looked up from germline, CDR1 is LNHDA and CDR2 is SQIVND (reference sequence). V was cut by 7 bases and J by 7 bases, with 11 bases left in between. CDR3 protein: CASTNRENSPLHF. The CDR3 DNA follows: TGTGCCAGTACCAATAGGGAGAATTCACCCCTCCACTTT.

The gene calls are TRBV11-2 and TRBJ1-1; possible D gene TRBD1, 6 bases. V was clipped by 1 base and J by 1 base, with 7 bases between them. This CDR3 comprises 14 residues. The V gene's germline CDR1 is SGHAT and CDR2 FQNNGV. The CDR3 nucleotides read TGTGCCAGCAGCTTAGGACAGGAGAACACTGAAGCTTTCTTT. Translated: CASSLGQENTEAFF. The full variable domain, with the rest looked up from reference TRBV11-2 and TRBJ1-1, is EAGVAQSPRYKIIEKRQSVAFWCNPISGHATLYWYQQILGQGPKLLIQFQNNGVVDDSQLPKDRFSAERLKGVDSTLKIQPAKLEDSAVYLCASSLGQENTEAFFGQGTRLTVV.

Here the CDR3 DNA reads TGCAGCGTTGAGGGACAGGGATCTGGAAACACCATATATTTT. This gives the protein CSVEGQGSGNTIYF. V and J are TRBV29-1 and TRBJ1-3; 9 bases align to TRBD1. The CDR3 loop spans 14 amino acids. The J segment lost 1 base and the V segment lost 3 bases, leaving 1 base of the junction unmatched. Germline lookup yields CDR1 SQVTM and CDR2 ANQGSEA.

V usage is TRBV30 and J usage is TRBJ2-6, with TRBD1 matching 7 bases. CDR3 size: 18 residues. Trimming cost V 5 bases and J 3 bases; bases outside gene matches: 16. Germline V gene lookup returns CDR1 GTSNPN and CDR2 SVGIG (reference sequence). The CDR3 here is CAWALTGALGGGANVLTF. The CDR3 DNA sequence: TGTGCCTGGGCGCTTACAGGGGCTTTAGGGGGTGGGGCCAACGTCCTGACTTTC.

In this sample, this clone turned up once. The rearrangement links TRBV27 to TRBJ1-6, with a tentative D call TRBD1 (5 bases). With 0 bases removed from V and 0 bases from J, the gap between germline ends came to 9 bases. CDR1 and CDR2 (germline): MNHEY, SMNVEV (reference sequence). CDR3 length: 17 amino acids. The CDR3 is CASSLSRGGSYNSPLHF. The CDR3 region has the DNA TGTGCCAGCAGTTTATCTAGGGGTGGCTCCTATAATTCACCCCTCCACTTT.

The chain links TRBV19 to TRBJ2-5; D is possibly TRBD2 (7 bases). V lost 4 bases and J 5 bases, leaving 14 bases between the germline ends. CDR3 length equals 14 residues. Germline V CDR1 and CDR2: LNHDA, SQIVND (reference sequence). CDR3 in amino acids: CASSNRGAGETQYF. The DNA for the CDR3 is TGTGCCAGTAGTAACCGGGGGGCGGGGGAGACCCAGTACTTC.

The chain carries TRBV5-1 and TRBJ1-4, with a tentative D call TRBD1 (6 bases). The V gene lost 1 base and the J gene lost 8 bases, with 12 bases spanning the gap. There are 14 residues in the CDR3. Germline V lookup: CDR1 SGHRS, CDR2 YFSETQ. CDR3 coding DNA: TGCGCCAGCAGCTTGCCAGGGGCCGGGGAAAAACTGTTTTTT. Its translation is CASSLPGAGEKLFF.

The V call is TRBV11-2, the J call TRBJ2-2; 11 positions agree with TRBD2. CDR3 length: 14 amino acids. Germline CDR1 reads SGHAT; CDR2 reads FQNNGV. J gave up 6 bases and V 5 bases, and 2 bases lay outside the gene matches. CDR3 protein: CASSKLAGAGELFF. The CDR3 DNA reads TGTGCCAGCAGCAAACTAGCGGGGGCCGGGGAGCTGTTTTTT.

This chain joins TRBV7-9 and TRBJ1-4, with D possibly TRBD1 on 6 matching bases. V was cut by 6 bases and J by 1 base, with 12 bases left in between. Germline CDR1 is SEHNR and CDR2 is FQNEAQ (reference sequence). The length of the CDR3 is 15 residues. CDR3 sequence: CASSLIQGTNEKLFF. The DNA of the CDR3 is TGTGCCAGCAGTTTAATACAGGGAACTAATGAAAAACTGTTTTTT.

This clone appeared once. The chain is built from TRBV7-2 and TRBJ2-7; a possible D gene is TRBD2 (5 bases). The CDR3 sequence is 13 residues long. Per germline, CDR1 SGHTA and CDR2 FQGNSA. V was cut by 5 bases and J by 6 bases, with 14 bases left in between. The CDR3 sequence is CASSTRRGSEQYF. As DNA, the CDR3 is TGTGCCAGCAGCACTCGTCGGGGATCCGAGCAGTACTTC.

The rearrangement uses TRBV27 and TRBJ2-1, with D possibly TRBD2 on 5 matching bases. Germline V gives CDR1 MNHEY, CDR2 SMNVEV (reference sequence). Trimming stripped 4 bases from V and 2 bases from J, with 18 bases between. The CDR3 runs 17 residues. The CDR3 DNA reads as TGTGCCAGCAGTTCCGACGTAGCGACTCTGACCTACAATGAGCAGTTCTTC. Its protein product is CASSSDVATLTYNEQFF.

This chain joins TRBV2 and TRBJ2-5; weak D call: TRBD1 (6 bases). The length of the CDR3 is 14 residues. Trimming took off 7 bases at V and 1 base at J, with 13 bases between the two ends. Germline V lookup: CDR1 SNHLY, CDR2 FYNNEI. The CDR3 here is CASKWTESQETQYF. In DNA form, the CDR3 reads TGTGCCAGCAAGTGGACAGAAAGCCAAGAGACCCAGTACTTC.

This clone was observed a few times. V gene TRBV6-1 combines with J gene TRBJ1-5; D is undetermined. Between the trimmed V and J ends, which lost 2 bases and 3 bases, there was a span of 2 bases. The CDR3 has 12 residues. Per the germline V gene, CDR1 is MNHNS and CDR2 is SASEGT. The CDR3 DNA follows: TGTGCCAGCAGTGAATACAATCAGCCCCAGCATTTT. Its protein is CASSEYNQPQHF.

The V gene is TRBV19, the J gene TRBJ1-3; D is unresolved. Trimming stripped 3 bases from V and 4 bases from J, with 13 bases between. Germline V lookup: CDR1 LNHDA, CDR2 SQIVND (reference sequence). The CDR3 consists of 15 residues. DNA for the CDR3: TGTGCCAGTAGTATCTCCGGGTCAATCGGAAACACCATATATTTT. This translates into CASSISGSIGNTIYF.

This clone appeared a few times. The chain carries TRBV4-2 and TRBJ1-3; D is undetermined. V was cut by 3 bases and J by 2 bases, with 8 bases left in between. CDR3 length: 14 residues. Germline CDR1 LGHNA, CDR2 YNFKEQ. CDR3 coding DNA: TGTGCCAGCAGCCAGACTTCTACTGGAAACACCATATATTTT. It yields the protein CASSQTSTGNTIYF.

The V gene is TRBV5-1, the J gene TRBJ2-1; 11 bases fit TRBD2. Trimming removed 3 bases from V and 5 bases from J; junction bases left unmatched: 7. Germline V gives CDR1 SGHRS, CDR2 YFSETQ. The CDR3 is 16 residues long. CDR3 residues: CASSSGLAGLNNEQFF. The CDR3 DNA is TGCGCCAGCAGCTCCGGACTAGCGGGTTTAAACAATGAGCAGTTCTTC.

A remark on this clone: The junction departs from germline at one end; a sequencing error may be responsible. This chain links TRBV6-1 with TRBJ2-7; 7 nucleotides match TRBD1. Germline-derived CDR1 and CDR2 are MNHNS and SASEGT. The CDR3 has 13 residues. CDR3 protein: CASSEALSLQGNF. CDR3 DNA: TGTGCCAGCAGTGAAGCGTTATCTTTACAGGGGAACTTC.